The 25 T cell receptor beta chains below were found in one sample sequenced in a study of HIV-infected patients and healthy controls (dated by TCRdb to between 2012 and 2015). Receptors were amplified or captured by 5' RACE. The sequencer was an Illumina MiSeq. About 500 ng RNA was reverse transcribed with SuperScript III using primers against the alpha and beta constant regions. Separate alpha and beta chain libraries were made by chain-specific third strand synthesis with multiplexing indices. TCRdb reran the public reads through fastp at Q25 and MiXCR, keeping productive beta chains. CDR3 protein duplicates are merged, each entry listing the most common genes and DNA. Here the sample has approximately 7,000 distinct CDR3 sequences; 9.3% occur a single time. The ten top clones hold more than 15% of the sample. Since whole blood was used without any cell fractionation, the repertoire reflected all peripheral T cells in unsorted form.

Source: blood, taken before antiretroviral therapy. All receptors come from an adult with HIV infection.

The sample holds many counts of this clonotype. The chain couples TRBV12-3 or TRBV12-4 to TRBJ1-5; 7 nucleotides agree with TRBD1. V shed 1 base and J 2 bases; nucleotides not matched to a gene: 5. The length of the CDR3 is 16 residues. The CDR3 region has the DNA TGTGCCAGCAGTTTAGACAGGGGCAAGGGCAATCAGCCCCAGCATTTT. Protein: CASSLDRGKGNQPQHF.

This clonotype was counted at least ten times. CDR3 DNA sequence: TGCAGTGCTAGAGATGCGGACAGAAACAATGAGCAGTTCTTC. It translates to CSARDADRNNEQFF. This chain links TRBV20-1 with TRBJ2-1; D is possibly TRBD1 (6 bases). Between the trimmed V and J ends, which lost 0 bases and 5 bases, there was a span of 11 bases. The germline CDR1 and CDR2 sequences are DFQATT and SNEGSKA (reference sequence). The CDR3 covers 14 residues.

This clonotype came up a few times. V and J are TRBV20-1 and TRBJ2-4, with TRBD2 matching 11 bases. This CDR3 is 16 amino acids long. Germline assignment: CDR1 DFQATT and CDR2 SNEGSKA (reference sequence). J was trimmed by 3 bases and V by 5 bases; bases with no gene match: 9. CDR3 amino acids: CSAVGLADTLKNIQYF. CDR3 in DNA: TGCAGTGCTGTGGGACTAGCGGATACCCTCAAAAACATTCAGTACTTC.

The rearrangement uses TRBV7-2 and TRBJ2-2; D unclear. The V gene's germline CDR1 is SGHTA and CDR2 FQGNSA. CDR3 length equals 13 residues. Trimming pared 5 bases from V and 6 bases from J, leaving 10 bases between. The CDR3 nucleotides read TGTGCCAGCAGCCCGGTCTGGCCCGGGGAGCTGTTTTTT. Its translation is CASSPVWPGELFF.

The gene calls are TRBV27 and TRBJ2-7; D is unresolved. The CDR3 is made up of 16 amino acids. Trimming pared 5 bases from V and 0 bases from J, leaving 17 bases between. CDR1 is MNHEY, CDR2 SMNVEV, per germline (reference sequence). The CDR3 bases are TGTGCCAGCAGTACCCTGACGGGTTATAGCTCCTACGAGCAGTACTTC. It yields the protein CASSTLTGYSSYEQYF.

By share, this clonotype counts as medium-sized. V is TRBV6-5 and J is TRBJ2-4; D possibly corresponds to TRBD1 (6 bases). Germline lookup yields CDR1 MNHEY and CDR2 SVGAGI. V was pared by 5 bases and J by 0 bases, with 8 bases between. The CDR3 is 14 amino acids. This chain's CDR3 is CASSTQGAKNIQYF. The CDR3 DNA sequence: TGTGCCAGCAGTACACAGGGAGCCAAAAACATTCAGTACTTC.

This clonotype occurred many times. The genes are TRBV5-1 and TRBJ2-7, with D perhaps given as TRBD1 or TRBD2 (6 bases each). This CDR3 contains 15 residues. Germline CDR1 reads SGHRS; CDR2 reads YFSETQ. The V end was cut by 5 bases, the J end by 0 bases, with 15 bases between. CDR3: CASRLEGGYSYEQYF. The CDR3 region has the DNA TGCGCCAGCAGGCTTGAGGGGGGCTACTCCTACGAGCAGTACTTC.

Many counts were recorded for this clonotype. The chain uses TRBV7-9 and TRBJ2-7, with D possibly matching TRBD2 (5 bases). CDR3 length: 14 residues. Germline lookup yields CDR1 SEHNR and CDR2 FQNEAQ (reference sequence). V was cut by 3 bases and J by 3 bases, with 12 bases left in between. For the CDR3, the DNA is TGTGCCAGCAGCTTGACTACCTTTGACTACGAGCAGTACTTC. It translates to CASSLTTFDYEQYF.

This clonotype was observed at least ten times. The rearrangement uses TRBV18 and TRBJ2-3, with D hard to call. The CDR3 contains 13 residues. Germline CDR1 is KGHSH and CDR2 is LQKENI. Trimming took 0 bases from V and 3 from J, leaving 4 bases between them. CDR3 nucleotide sequence: TGTGCCAGCTCACCACCGGAGACAGATACGCAGTATTTT. This encodes CASSPPETDTQYF.

This clonotype is medium-sized (0.01 to 0.1%) within its sample. The V call is TRBV5-6, the J call TRBJ2-5; D is unresolved. Germline lookup yields CDR1 SGHDT and CDR2 YYEEEE. V was shortened by 1 base and J by 5 bases, with 3 bases between the two germline ends. The CDR3 covers 11 residues. The CDR3, as DNA: TGTGCCAGCAGCTTGTGGGAGACCCAGTACTTC. This codes for CASSLWETQYF.

Many counts were recorded for this clonotype. The chain is built from TRBV5-1 and TRBJ2-1; no definite D call. V was trimmed by 1 base and J by 7 bases, leaving 12 bases between them. In germline, CDR1 is SGHRS, CDR2 YFSETQ. CDR3 length: 14 residues. The CDR3 here is CASSLPAPGNEQFF. The CDR3 bases are TGCGCCAGCAGCTTGCCGGCGCCTGGGAATGAGCAGTTCTTC.

This clonotype was seen only a few times. The J gene is TRBJ2-5, the V gene TRBV28; 9 nucleotides align to TRBD1. This CDR3 comprises 13 residues. Per the germline V gene, CDR1 is MDHEN and CDR2 is SYDVKM. Losses at the gene ends were 8 bases for V and 5 bases for J; bases not matched to a gene: 6. The DNA of the CDR3 is TGTGCCAGCCGGGACAGGGTTACGGAGACCCAGTACTTC. Encoded protein: CASRDRVTETQYF.

Within the sample, this clonotype is medium-sized (0.01 to 0.1%). The chain couples TRBV23-1 to TRBJ2-5; no reliable D call. TRBV23-1 is annotated as an ORF whose role is uncertain. The V and J ends lost 1 base and 7 bases respectively, with 16 bases between them. CDR3 size: 15 residues. CDR3 loop: CASSQLSPRNGTQYF. The CDR3 nucleotides are TGCGCCAGCAGTCAATTGAGTCCCCGGAATGGGACCCAGTACTTC.

By share, this clonotype ranks as medium-sized (0.01 to 0.1%). J is TRBJ2-3 and V is TRBV29-1, with a tentative D call TRBD2 (5 bases). V lost 0 bases and J 1 base, leaving 14 bases between the germline ends. Germline V gene data show CDR1 as SQVTM and CDR2 as ANQGSEA. The CDR3 length is 16 residues. The CDR3 DNA follows: TGCAGCGTTGAAGATCTAGTCACCGGGGGCACAGATACGCAGTATTTT. Translating gives CSVEDLVTGGTDTQYF.

This clonotype has at least ten counts. The chain has TRBV9 and TRBJ2-4, with D unresolved. This CDR3 comprises 13 residues. Germline CDR1 SGDLS, CDR2 YYNGEE. Trimming shortened V by 0 bases and J by 8 bases, and 9 bases separated the two germline ends. CDR3 sequence reads: CASSVVETDIQYF. The CDR3 DNA follows: TGTGCCAGCAGCGTAGTTGAGACGGACATTCAGTACTTC.

This clonotype was recorded at least ten times. The chain carries TRBV12-3 or TRBV12-4 and TRBJ1-3; no definite D call. V gave up 8 bases and J gave up 4 bases, with 3 bases separating them. CDR3 size: 10 residues. CDR3 protein: CASAGNTIYF. For the CDR3, the DNA is TGTGCCAGCGCCGGAAACACCATATATTTT.

This clonotype was counted many times. The rearrangement links TRBV29-1 to TRBJ2-7; unclear D gene. Germline CDR1 SQVTM, CDR2 ANQGSEA. The CDR3 is made up of 13 amino acids. V lost 4 bases and J lost 0, with 10 bases in between. The CDR3: CSVVWASSYEQYF. CDR3 coding DNA: TGCAGCGTTGTCTGGGCGAGCTCCTACGAGCAGTACTTC.

This clonotype showed up many times. CDR3 sequence: CASSQVAGQGLPSEKLFF. The CDR3 DNA follows: TGTGCCAGCAGCCAAGTCGCGGGACAGGGTCTTCCTTCTGAAAAACTGTTTTTT. The chain links TRBV14 to TRBJ1-4; 9 nucleotides align to TRBD1. CDR3 length: 18 residues. Germline CDR1 SGHDN, CDR2 FVKESK. V was pared by 1 base and J by 7 bases, with 13 bases of the junction left unmatched.

By its share, this clonotype is medium-sized. This chain links TRBV7-8 with TRBJ1-5, with D hard to call. This CDR3 spans 15 amino acids. V was pared by 1 base and J by 2 bases, with 9 bases between. Germline assignment: CDR1 SGHVS and CDR2 FQNEAQ. CDR3 protein: CASSLDGDGNQPQHF. CDR3 coding DNA: TGTGCCAGCAGCTTAGATGGTGACGGCAATCAGCCCCAGCATTTT.

By frequency in the sample, this clonotype is medium-sized. The chain joins TRBV5-1 to TRBJ2-1; 9 bases line up with TRBD2. There are 18 residues in the CDR3. Germline V gives CDR1 SGHRS, CDR2 YFSETQ. V dropped 0 bases and J dropped 0; count of bases not matched to a gene: 7. CDR3 in DNA: TGCGCCAGCAGCTTGGCCTCGGCGGGGGGGCTCTCCTACAATGAGCAGTTCTTC. This sequence encodes CASSLASAGGLSYNEQFF.

This clonotype was seen repeatedly, ten times or more. The chain links TRBV13 to TRBJ2-7, with TRBD2 as a possible D gene (6 bases). The V and J ends lost 2 bases and 1 base respectively, with 18 bases between them. The CDR3 spans 17 residues. Germline V gene sequence: CDR1 PRHDT, CDR2 FYEKMQ (reference sequence). CDR3 amino acids: CASSLIISGRLSYEQYF. The CDR3 nucleotides read TGTGCCAGCAGCTTAATTATAAGCGGGCGACTTTCCTACGAGCAGTACTTC.

By frequency in the sample, this clonotype is medium-sized. V is TRBV9 and J is TRBJ2-3; D possibly corresponds to TRBD2 (6 bases). The V and J ends lost 2 bases and 5 bases respectively, with 12 bases between them. CDR1 is SGDLS, CDR2 YYNGEE, per germline. This CDR3 region has 14 residues. The CDR3 reads CASSVGGIGDTQYF. In DNA, the CDR3 is TGTGCCAGCAGCGTCGGCGGGATCGGAGATACGCAGTATTTT.

This clonotype is medium-sized (0.01 to 0.1%) within its sample. This chain joins TRBV15 and TRBJ1-1, with TRBD1 matching over 9 bases. J gave up 3 bases and V 8 bases, and 4 bases lay outside the gene matches. This CDR3 comprises 13 residues. CDR1 LNHNV and CDR2 YYDKDF come from the germline V gene (reference sequence). CDR3 region: CATGTGLHTEAFF. The CDR3 bases are TGTGCCACCGGGACAGGGCTGCACACTGAAGCTTTCTTT.

This rearrangement joins TRBV5-6 to TRBJ1-2, with D hard to call. Germline assignment: CDR1 SGHDT and CDR2 YYEEEE. The CDR3 totals 15 residues. Trimming shortened V by 0 bases and J by 10 bases, and 19 bases separated the two germline ends. In nucleotides, the CDR3 is TGTGCCAGCAGCTTGGCCGGCAGGAGCCGATTAAACTACACCTTC. Its protein product is CASSLAGRSRLNYTF.

This clonotype was seen at least ten times. This rearrangement joins TRBV10-3 to TRBJ2-5; perhaps D is TRBD1 or TRBD2 (5 bases each). V was shortened by 9 bases and J by 2 bases, with 13 bases between the two germline ends. CDR1 ENHRY and CDR2 SYGVKD come from the germline V gene. This CDR3 is 13 amino acids long. This CDR3 reads CAILRDGQETQYF. CDR3 bases: TGTGCCATACTCCGGGACGGTCAAGAGACCCAGTACTTC.